This T cell receptor (beta chain) originates from a study of T cell responses to AZD1222 COVID-19 vaccine. General study points: Baseline seropositives among AZD1222 recipients totaled only six or seven.

Data came from immunoSEQ multiplex PCR; TCRdb stores just in-frame clones and leaves some out. The sample includes some 140,000 clones, approximately 90% of them seen just once. Germline trimming cut 4 bases from V and 7 bases from J; bases unmatched to any gene: 16. This CDR3 has 18 amino acids. The germline gives CDR1 LGHNA, CDR2 YSLEER. Points on this clone: Its antigen is currently unknown.

The genes are TRBV4-3 and TRBJ2-2, with 9 bases fitting TRBD1. Sequencing was performed on peripheral blood, taken on day 0 of AZD1222 vaccination. The clonotype originates from an adult in good health. The CDR3 reads CASSPLSGVQGAFGELFF. The CDR3 nucleotides are TGCGCCAGCAGCCCTTTAAGTGGGGTACAGGGGGCTTTCGGGGAGCTGTTTTTT.